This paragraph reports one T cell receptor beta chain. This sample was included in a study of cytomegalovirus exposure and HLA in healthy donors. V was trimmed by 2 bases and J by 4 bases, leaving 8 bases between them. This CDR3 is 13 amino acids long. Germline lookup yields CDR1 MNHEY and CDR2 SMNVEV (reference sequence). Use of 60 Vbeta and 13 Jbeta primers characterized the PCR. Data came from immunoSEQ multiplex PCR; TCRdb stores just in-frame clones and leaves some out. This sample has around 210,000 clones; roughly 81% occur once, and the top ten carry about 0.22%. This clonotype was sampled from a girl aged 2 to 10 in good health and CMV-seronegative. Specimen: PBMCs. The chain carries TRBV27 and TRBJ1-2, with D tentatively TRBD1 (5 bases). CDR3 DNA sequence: TGTGCCAGCAGTTTAGGGGGGGGCTATGGCTACACCTTC. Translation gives CASSLGGGYGYTF.